The clone carrying this T cell receptor (beta chain) was seen a handful of times. Its matching antigen is unknown. This entry comes from a study of response to subunit inactivated influenza vaccine. The study's findings and limits: Only a handful of new T cells, the authors suggested, are recruited with each seasonal influenza vaccination.

V shed 6 bases, J shed 4 bases, and the junction held 7 bases outside the gene matches. The CDR3 is 15 amino acids. The V gene's germline CDR1 is SNHLY and CDR2 FYNNEI. TCRdb re-called the RT-PCR reads through MiXCR, storing one row per CDR3 protein. The sample lists about 310,000 distinct CDR3 sequences, roughly 22% occurring once. The sequenced sample was PBMCs from blood, obtained about 20 months after vaccination. The chain carries TRBV2 and TRBJ2-5; 11 nucleotides align to TRBD2. The source of this sequence is a man between 50 and 75 years old who received an inactivated influenza vaccine. CDR3: CASSDSGLAGETQYF. The CDR3 nucleotides read TGTGCCAGCAGCGACAGCGGACTAGCGGGAGAGACCCAGTACTTC.